This T cell receptor beta chain is drawn from a study of technical replicates of blood from a handful of donors. Generated by immunoSEQ multiplex PCR, the TCRdb table keeps only in-frame clones and is missing some. The table has approximately 99,000 clones, roughly 96% seen once. CDR1 SGDLS and CDR2 YYNGEE come from the germline V gene. The V and J ends lost 7 bases and 6 bases, in that order; junction bases with no gene match: 6. The CDR3 contains 13 residues. This clone was detected once. Sequenced sample: T cells isolated from PBMCs. This TCR was sampled from a human donor in good health. This rearrangement joins TRBV9 to TRBJ1-3; 8 bases agree with TRBD1. CDR3 DNA sequence: TGTGCCAGCGAAGGACAGGGACTAAACACCATATATTTT. Protein sequence: CASEGQGLNTIYF.